Listed below are T cell receptor beta chains from one sample, sequenced in a study of CD8+CD57+ T cells in acquired aplastic anemia. TCRdb re-derived calls from the reads in MiXCR, one entry per CDR3 protein. In the table there are 150,000 to 200,000 distinct CDR3 sequences, 64% of which are singletons. Sequencing used sorted CD4+, CD8+, or CD8+CD57+ T cells (not recorded which) from PBMCs. The receptors come from a human donor with severe aplastic anemia or a healthy control (not recorded which). The CDR3 runs from the conserved cysteine through the conserved F or W. A D gene is named only where the DNA matches it firmly. Clone size, where shown, is once, few, many, or a class for clones that have expanded.

v_call	cdr3_length	j_call	d_call	clone_size	cdr3_nt	cdr3_aa
TRBV29-1	14	TRBJ1-2	TRBD1	.	TGCAGCGTTGAAACCGCAGGGGGAGACTATGGCTACACCTTC	CSVETAGGDYGYTF
TRBV27	13	TRBJ2-5	.	many	TGTGCCAGCAGTTTCCGGGGGCAAGAGACCCAGTACTTC	CASSFRGQETQYF
TRBV9	16	TRBJ1-1	TRBD1	many	TGTGCCAGCAGCGTAGATGCCGGGACAGGGGTTACTGAAGCTTTCTTT	CASSVDAGTGVTEAFF
TRBV9	11	TRBJ2-1	.	.	TGTGCCAGCGGGGACTGGGATGAGCAGTTCTTC	CASGDWDEQFF
TRBV20-1	15	TRBJ2-7	TRBD2	.	TGCAGTGCTAGAGATGAGCGGGGGGTATCCTACGAGCAGTACTTC	CSARDERGVSYEQYF
TRBV29-1	10	TRBJ1-2	.	once	TGCAGCGTTGATGGGGGGGGCTACACCTTC	CSVDGGGYTF
TRBV7-2	12	TRBJ2-7	.	.	TGTGCCAGCAGCTCGGACCTCCCCGAGCAGTACTTC	CASSSDLPEQYF
TRBV12-3/TRBV12-4	12	TRBJ1-1	.	once	TGTGCCAGCGGAAGACTGAACACTGAAGCTTTCTTT	CASGRLNTEAFF
TRBV29-1	13	TRBJ1-2	TRBD1	.	TGCAGCGTTGTAGGAGCAGGGGGCTTTGGCTACACCTTC	CSVVGAGGFGYTF
TRBV6-1	13	TRBJ1-2	.	.	TGTGCCTGCATGGATTGGGGGATCTATGGCTACACCTTC	CACMDWGIYGYTF
TRBV2	12	TRBJ2-1	.	many	TGTGCCAGCAGGCTAAGAAACAATGAGCAGTTCTTC	CASRLRNNEQFF
TRBV5-5	15	TRBJ2-7	.	.	TGTGCCAGCAGCTTGGGGCTAGTACGATCCTACGAGCAGTACTTC	CASSLGLVRSYEQYF
TRBV19	14	TRBJ1-5	.	.	TGTGCCAGTAGTACGGCCTTGGGGGCCGGGCCCCAGCATTTT	CASSTALGAGPQHF
TRBV29-1	13	TRBJ1-2	.	many	TGCAGCGTTGAAGGCGGGGTTGACTATGGCTACACCTTC	CSVEGGVDYGYTF
TRBV20-1	12	TRBJ1-2	.	.	TGCAGTGCCACTCGACCGGGCCGAGGCTACACCTTC	CSATRPGRGYTF
TRBV5-1	15	TRBJ2-2	.	.	TGCGCCAGCAGCTTGGGCACTCCTGGCACCGGGGAGCTGTTTTTT	CASSLGTPGTGELFF
TRBV3-1	15	TRBJ2-5	.	.	TGTGCCAGCAGGAAGTTGGGGGTGCTCCAGGAGACCCAGTACTTC	CASRKLGVLQETQYF
TRBV10-2	15	TRBJ2-3	TRBD2	.	TGCGCCAGCAGTGAGTCTCTCAGCGGGATGGATACGCAGTATTTT	CASSESLSGMDTQYF
TRBV6-1	13	TRBJ2-2	.	once	TGTGCCAGCAGTTACCCAAACACCGGGGAGCTGTTTTTT	CASSYPNTGELFF
TRBV24-1	14	TRBJ2-1	.	.	TGTGCCACCAGTGACCCCACCTTAGCCCGCGAGCAGTTCTTC	CATSDPTLAREQFF
TRBV20-1	12	TRBJ2-7	TRBD1	.	TGCAGTGCACCCCCTCGAGGGGGCGAGCGGTACTTC	CSAPPRGGERYF
TRBV20-1	15	TRBJ2-1	TRBD2	.	TGCAGTGCCGACGGGACTAGCGAGGAAGACAATGAGCAGTTCTTC	CSADGTSEEDNEQFF
TRBV20-1	14	TRBJ2-7	TRBD2	.	TGCAGTGCTAGAGATCCACTAGCGGGAGACGAGCAGTACTTC	CSARDPLAGDEQYF
TRBV7-8	17	TRBJ2-7	.	once	TGTGCCAGCAGCTTAGCAGGCGGTTTCGAGAGCTCCTACGAGCAGTACTTC	CASSLAGGFESSYEQYF
TRBV19	15	TRBJ1-2	.	once	TGTGCCAGTAGTGCATTACAGGGCCCCCTCTATGGCTACACCTTC	CASSALQGPLYGYTF
TRBV7-9	15	TRBJ2-7	TRBD2	.	TGTGCCAGCACCCAGGGTCTAGCGGGGGGGCCCGAGCAGTACTTC	CASTQGLAGGPEQYF
TRBV14	15	TRBJ2-7	TRBD1	once	TGTGCCAGCAGCCATCCTCGGGACAGGGCGTACGAGCAGTACTTC	CASSHPRDRAYEQYF
TRBV12-3/TRBV12-4	15	TRBJ2-3	TRBD1	.	TGTGCCAGCAGTTTAGCTGGGACAGTCACAGATACGCAGTATTTT	CASSLAGTVTDTQYF
TRBV7-2	14	TRBJ1-2	.	.	TGTGCCAGCAGCTTAGCGCTCGGGGGAGGTGGCTACACCTTC	CASSLALGGGGYTF
TRBV29-1	14	TRBJ1-2	TRBD1	many	TGCAGCGCTGCTATGGGGGACAGGGGAGGTAGCTACACCTTC	CSAAMGDRGGSYTF
TRBV24-1	17	TRBJ2-1	.	.	TGTGCCACCAGTGATGCTGTGACAGGCGATTCCTACAATGAGCAGTTCTTC	CATSDAVTGDSYNEQFF
TRBV5-1	15	TRBJ2-7	TRBD2	.	TGCGCCAGCAGCGGGGGACTAGCGGGAACGAGGGAGCAGTACTTC	CASSGGLAGTREQYF
TRBV2	13	TRBJ1-3	.	.	TGTGCCAGCAGTGTCGGCCACGGGAACACCATATATTTT	CASSVGHGNTIYF
TRBV20-1	16	TRBJ2-1	TRBD2	.	TGCAGTGCTGATCGGCTAGCGGGGGGGTATTACAATGAGCAGTTCTTC	CSADRLAGGYYNEQFF
TRBV10-2	11	TRBJ2-1	.	.	TGCGCCAGCAGGATCGTAAATGAGCAGTTCTTC	CASRIVNEQFF
TRBV20-1	17	TRBJ2-1	TRBD2	.	TGCAGTGCTAGAGGTCACGTGGCGGGAGAGCCTCACAATGAGCAGTTCTTC	CSARGHVAGEPHNEQFF
TRBV7-9	12	TRBJ1-4	.	.	TGTGCCAGCAGCCCTCGGGGGATAAAACTGTTTTTT	CASSPRGIKLFF
TRBV10-3	13	TRBJ1-2	.	.	TGTGCCATCAGTGAGTCGGGCAGCTATGGCTACACCTTC	CAISESGSYGYTF
TRBV4-1	15	TRBJ1-2	.	.	TGCGCCAGCAGCCTCCCGGGGGGCGGAAACTATGGCTACACCTTC	CASSLPGGGNYGYTF
TRBV2	14	TRBJ1-1	TRBD1	few	TGTGCCAGCAGCGGGACAGGGAGCGGTACTGAAGCTTTCTTT	CASSGTGSGTEAFF
TRBV9	13	TRBJ1-2	.	.	TGTGCCAGCAGCGTAGAGGGACACGGAATCTACACCTTC	CASSVEGHGIYTF
TRBV10-1	13	TRBJ1-5	.	.	TGCGCCAGCAGCAAAACACAGGAACAGCCCCAGCATTTT	CASSKTQEQPQHF
TRBV24-1	13	TRBJ2-1	.	few	TGTGCCACCAGTGATGACAGTTACAATGAGCAGTTCTTC	CATSDDSYNEQFF
TRBV20-1	12	TRBJ2-5	.	few	TGCAGTGCTGGTGGACTGCAAGAGACCCAGTACTTC	CSAGGLQETQYF
TRBV2	14	TRBJ2-1	.	.	TGTGCCAGCAGACCAGGGCCAGCCTACAATGAGCAGTTCTTC	CASRPGPAYNEQFF
TRBV10-3	13	TRBJ2-3	.	once	TGTGCCATCAGAGGACAGAGCACAGATACGCAGTATTTT	CAIRGQSTDTQYF
TRBV14	16	TRBJ2-7	TRBD2	.	TGTGCCAGCAGCCACCCTCTAGCGGGGGGCCCCTACGAGCAGTACTTC	CASSHPLAGGPYEQYF
TRBV10-3	17	TRBJ2-5	.	.	TGTGCCATCAGTGAGTCGCCCTTAGACTTGCAACAAGAGACCCAGTACTTC	CAISESPLDLQQETQYF